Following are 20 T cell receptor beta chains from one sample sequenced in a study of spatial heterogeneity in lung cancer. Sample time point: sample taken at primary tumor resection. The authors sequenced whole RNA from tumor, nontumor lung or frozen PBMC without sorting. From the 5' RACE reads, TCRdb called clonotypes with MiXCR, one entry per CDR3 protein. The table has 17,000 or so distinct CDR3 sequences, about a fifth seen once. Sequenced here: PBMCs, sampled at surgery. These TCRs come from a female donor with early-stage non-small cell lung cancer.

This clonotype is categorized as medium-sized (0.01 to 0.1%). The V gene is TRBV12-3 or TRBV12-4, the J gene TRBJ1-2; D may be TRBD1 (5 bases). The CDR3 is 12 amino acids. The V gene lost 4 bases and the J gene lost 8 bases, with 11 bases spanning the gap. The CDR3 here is CASSSAGRGYTF. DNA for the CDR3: TGTGCCAGCAGTTCAGCAGGGAGGGGCTACACCTTC.

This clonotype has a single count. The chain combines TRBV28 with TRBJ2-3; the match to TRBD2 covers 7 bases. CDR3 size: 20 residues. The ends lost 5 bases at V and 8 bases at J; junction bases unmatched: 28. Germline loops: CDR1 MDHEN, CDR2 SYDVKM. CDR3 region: CASSQTLWRRGFRRGGTQYF. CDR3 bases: TGTGCCAGCAGTCAAACCCTTTGGAGGCGGGGGTTTCGACGTGGTGGTACGCAGTATTTT.

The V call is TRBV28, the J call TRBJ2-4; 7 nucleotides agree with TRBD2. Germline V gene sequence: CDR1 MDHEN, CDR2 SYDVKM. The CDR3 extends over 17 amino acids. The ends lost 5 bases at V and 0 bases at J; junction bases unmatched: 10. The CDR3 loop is CASSPAGSGRAKNIQYF. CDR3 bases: TGTGCCAGCAGTCCAGCGGGGAGCGGCCGAGCCAAAAACATTCAGTACTTC.

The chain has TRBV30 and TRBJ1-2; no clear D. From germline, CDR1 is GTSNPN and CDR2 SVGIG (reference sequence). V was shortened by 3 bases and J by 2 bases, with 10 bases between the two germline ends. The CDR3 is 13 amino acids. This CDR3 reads CAWRKDGNYGYTF. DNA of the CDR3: TGTGCCTGGAGGAAGGATGGGAACTATGGCTACACCTTC.

DNA of the CDR3: TGTGCCAGCAGCCCAGGACAGGCTATGAGGACTGAAGCTTTCTTT. Translation: CASSPGQAMRTEAFF. The chain links TRBV11-2 to TRBJ1-1; 7 bases line up with TRBD1. The V gene's germline CDR1 is SGHAT and CDR2 FQNNGV. CDR3 size: 15 residues. V trimming: 5 bases; J trimming: 5 bases; junction bases outside the gene matches: 11.

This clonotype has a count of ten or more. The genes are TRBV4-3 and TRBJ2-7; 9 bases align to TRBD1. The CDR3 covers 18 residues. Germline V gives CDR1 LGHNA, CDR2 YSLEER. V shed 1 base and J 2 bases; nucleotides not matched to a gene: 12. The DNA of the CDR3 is TGCGCCAGCAGCCAAGTCCATTTTCCGGGACAGGGAACCTACGAGCAGTACTTC. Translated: CASSQVHFPGQGTYEQYF.

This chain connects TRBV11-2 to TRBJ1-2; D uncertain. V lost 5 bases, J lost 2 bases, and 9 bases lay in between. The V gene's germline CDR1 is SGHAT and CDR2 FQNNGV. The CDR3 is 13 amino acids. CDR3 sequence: CASSPTENYGYTF. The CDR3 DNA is TGTGCCAGCAGCCCCACAGAAAACTATGGCTACACCTTC.

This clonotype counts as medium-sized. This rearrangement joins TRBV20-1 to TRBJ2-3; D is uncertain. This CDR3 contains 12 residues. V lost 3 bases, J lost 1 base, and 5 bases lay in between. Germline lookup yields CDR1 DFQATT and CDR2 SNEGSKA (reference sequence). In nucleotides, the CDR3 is TGCAGTGCTAGTGAGGGCACAGATACGCAGTATTTT. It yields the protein CSASEGTDTQYF.

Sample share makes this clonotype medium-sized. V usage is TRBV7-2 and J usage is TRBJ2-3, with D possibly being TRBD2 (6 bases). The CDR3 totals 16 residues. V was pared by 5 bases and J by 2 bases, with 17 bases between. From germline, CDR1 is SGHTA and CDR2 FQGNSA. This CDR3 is CASSLEGGGNTDTQYF. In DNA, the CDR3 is TGTGCCAGCAGCCTCGAGGGCGGAGGGAACACAGATACGCAGTATTTT.

The CDR3 DNA reads as TGTGCCATTCGGACTAGCGGGCAGACGAACACCGGGGAGCTGTTTTTT. Encoded protein: CAIRTSGQTNTGELFF. This chain links TRBV11-1 with TRBJ2-2; 11 nucleotides match TRBD2. The germline gives CDR1 SGHAT, CDR2 FQDESV (reference sequence). V lost 10 bases to trimming and J lost 0 bases; unmatched junction nucleotides: 7. The CDR3 has 16 residues. Combining the CDR3 with reference TRBV11-1 and TRBJ2-2 gives the whole variable domain EAEVAQSPRYKITEKSQAVAFWCDPISGHATLYWYRQILGQGPELLVQFQDESVVDDSQLPKDRFSAERLKGVDSTLKIQPAELGDSAMYLCAIRTSGQTNTGELFFGEGSRLTVL.

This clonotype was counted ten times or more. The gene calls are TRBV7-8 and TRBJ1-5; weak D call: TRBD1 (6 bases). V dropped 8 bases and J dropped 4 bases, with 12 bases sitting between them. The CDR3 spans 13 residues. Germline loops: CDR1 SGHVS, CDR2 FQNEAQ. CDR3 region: CASRDNANQPQHF. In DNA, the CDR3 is TGTGCCAGCCGGGACAACGCAAATCAGCCCCAGCATTTT.

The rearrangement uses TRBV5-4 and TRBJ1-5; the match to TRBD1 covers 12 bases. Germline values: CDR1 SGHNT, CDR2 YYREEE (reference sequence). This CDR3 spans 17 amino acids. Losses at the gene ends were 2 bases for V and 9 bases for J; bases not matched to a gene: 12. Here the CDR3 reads CASSLCPGQGAFRPQHF. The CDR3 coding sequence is TGTGCCAGCAGCTTATGCCCGGGACAGGGGGCCTTTCGGCCCCAGCATTTT.

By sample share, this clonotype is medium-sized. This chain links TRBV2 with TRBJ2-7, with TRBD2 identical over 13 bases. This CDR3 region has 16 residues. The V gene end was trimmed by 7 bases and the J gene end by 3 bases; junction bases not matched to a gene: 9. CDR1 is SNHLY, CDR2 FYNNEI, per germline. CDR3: CASKPLAGGLDYEQYF. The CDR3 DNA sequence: TGTGCCAGCAAGCCACTAGCGGGAGGGCTTGACTACGAGCAGTACTTC.

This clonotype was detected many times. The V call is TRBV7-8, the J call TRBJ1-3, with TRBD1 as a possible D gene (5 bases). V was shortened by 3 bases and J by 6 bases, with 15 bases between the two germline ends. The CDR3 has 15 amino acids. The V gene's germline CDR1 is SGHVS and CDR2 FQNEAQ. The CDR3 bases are TGTGCCAGCAGCTTCGGGACCCCACCCGAAAACACCATATATTTT. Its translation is CASSFGTPPENTIYF.

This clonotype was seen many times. The CDR3 DNA is TGCGCCAGCAGCTTGGGGCTTCACACAGATACGCAGTATTTT. Encoded protein: CASSLGLHTDTQYF. The chain uses TRBV5-1 and TRBJ2-3; D ambiguous. The germline gives CDR1 SGHRS, CDR2 YFSETQ. The V and J ends lost 0 bases and 2 bases respectively, with 7 bases between them. The CDR3 loop spans 14 amino acids.

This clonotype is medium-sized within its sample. CDR3: CASSEWWSNSGNTIYF. Written as DNA, the CDR3 is TGTGCCAGCAGTGAATGGTGGTCTAACTCTGGAAACACCATATATTTT. The rearrangement links TRBV25-1 to TRBJ1-3; no clear D. With 1 base removed from V and 0 bases from J, the gap between germline ends came to 10 bases. Germline V gene sequence: CDR1 MGHDK, CDR2 SYGVNS. The CDR3 runs 16 residues.

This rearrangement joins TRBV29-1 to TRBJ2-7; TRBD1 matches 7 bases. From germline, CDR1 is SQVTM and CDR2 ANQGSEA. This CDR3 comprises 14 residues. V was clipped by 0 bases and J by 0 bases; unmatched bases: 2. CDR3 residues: CSVEDWDSSYEQYF. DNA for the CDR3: TGCAGCGTTGAAGACTGGGACAGCTCCTACGAGCAGTACTTC.

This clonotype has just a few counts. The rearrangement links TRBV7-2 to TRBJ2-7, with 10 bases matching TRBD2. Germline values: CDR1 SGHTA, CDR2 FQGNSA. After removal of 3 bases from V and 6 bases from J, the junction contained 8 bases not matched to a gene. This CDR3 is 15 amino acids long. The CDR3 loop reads CASSFSYLAGAEQYF. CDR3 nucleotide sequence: TGTGCCAGCAGCTTCTCATACCTAGCGGGAGCCGAGCAGTACTTC.

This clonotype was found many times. The CDR3 here is CASSEEGWGAYEQYF. The CDR3 nucleotides read TGTGCCAGCAGTGAAGAAGGATGGGGGGCTTACGAGCAGTACTTC. The J gene is TRBJ2-7, the V gene TRBV6-1; D is possibly TRBD1 or TRBD2 (6 bases each). CDR3 length: 15 amino acids. The germline V gene encodes CDR1 MNHNS and CDR2 SASEGT. Trimming stripped 1 base from V and 4 bases from J, with 14 bases between.

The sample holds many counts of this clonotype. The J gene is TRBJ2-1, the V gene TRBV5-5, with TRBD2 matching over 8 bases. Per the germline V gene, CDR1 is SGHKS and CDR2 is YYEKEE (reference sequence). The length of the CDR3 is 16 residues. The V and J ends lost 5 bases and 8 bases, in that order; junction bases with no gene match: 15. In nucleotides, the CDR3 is TGTGCCAGCAGACTTAGCTTAGAGCGGGAGTGGGATGAGCAGTTCTTC. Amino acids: CASRLSLEREWDEQFF. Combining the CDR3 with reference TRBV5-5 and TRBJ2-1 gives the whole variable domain DAGVTQSPTHLIKTRGQQVTLRCSPISGHKSVSWYQQVLGQGPQFIFQYYEKEERGRGNFPDRFSARQFPNYSSELNVNALLLGDSALYLCASRLSLEREWDEQFFGPGTRLTVL.